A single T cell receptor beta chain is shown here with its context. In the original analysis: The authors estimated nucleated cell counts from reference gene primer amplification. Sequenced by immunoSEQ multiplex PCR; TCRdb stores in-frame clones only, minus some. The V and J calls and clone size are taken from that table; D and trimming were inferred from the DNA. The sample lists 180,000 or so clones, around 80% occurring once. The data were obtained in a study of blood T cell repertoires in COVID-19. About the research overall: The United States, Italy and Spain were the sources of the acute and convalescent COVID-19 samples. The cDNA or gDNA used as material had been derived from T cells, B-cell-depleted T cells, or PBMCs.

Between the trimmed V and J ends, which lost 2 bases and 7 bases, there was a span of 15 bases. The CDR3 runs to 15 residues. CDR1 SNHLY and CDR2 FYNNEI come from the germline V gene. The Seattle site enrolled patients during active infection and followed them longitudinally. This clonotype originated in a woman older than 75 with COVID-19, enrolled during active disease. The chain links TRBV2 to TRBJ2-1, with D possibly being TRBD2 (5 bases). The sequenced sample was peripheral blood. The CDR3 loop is CASSELSGVLNEQFF. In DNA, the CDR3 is TGTGCCAGCAGTGAACTAAGCGGCGTTTTGAATGAGCAGTTCTTC.